Following are 20 T cell receptor beta chains from one sample sequenced in a study of blood T cell repertoires in COVID-19. Data came from immunoSEQ multiplex PCR; TCRdb stores just in-frame clones and leaves some out. The sample shows approximately 150,000 clones, about 86% of them seen only once. The sequenced sample was peripheral blood. All receptors come from a woman older than 75 with acute or convalescent COVID-19.

The rearrangement links TRBV18 to TRBJ2-2, with D possibly matching TRBD1 (6 bases). V lost 8 bases and J 7 bases, leaving 14 bases between the germline ends. The germline CDR1 and CDR2 sequences are KGHSH and LQKENI. The CDR3 length is 13 residues. This CDR3 reads CASKYQGNGELFF. For the CDR3, the DNA is TGTGCCAGCAAGTACCAGGGGAACGGGGAGCTGTTTTTT.

This clone came up a few times. Here the CDR3 reads CASSQVGTGPQHF. CDR3 nucleotides: TGTGCCAGCAGCCAAGTGGGAACAGGGCCCCAGCATTTT. The chain couples TRBV14 to TRBJ1-5, with a possible D match to TRBD1 (5 bases). Trimming left V 1 base short and J 9 bases short, with 10 bases between. Germline loops: CDR1 SGHDN, CDR2 FVKESK. The CDR3 has 13 amino acids.

The chain carries TRBV7-2 and TRBJ2-1, with D possibly being TRBD2 (5 bases). Trimming removed 1 base from V and 4 bases from J, with 11 bases in between. Germline V gene data show CDR1 as SGHTA and CDR2 as FQGNSA. The CDR3 covers 15 residues. For the CDR3, the DNA is TGTGCCAGCAGCTTAGGGAGGCTCCTTTACAATGAGCAGTTCTTC. It translates to CASSLGRLLYNEQFF. The variable domain in full, completed from reference TRBV7-2 and TRBJ2-1, reads GAGVSQSPSNKVTEKGKDVELRCDPISGHTALYWYRQSLGQGLEFLIYFQGNSAPDKSGLPSDRFSAERTGGSVSTLTIQRTQQEDSAVYLCASSLGRLLYNEQFFGPGTRLTVL.

The rearrangement links TRBV23-1 to TRBJ2-2, with TRBD1 matching 8 bases. TRBV23-1 is flagged as an ORF with uncertain function. V lost 2 bases to trimming and J lost 3 bases; unmatched junction nucleotides: 8. The CDR3 is 17 amino acids. The CDR3 coding sequence is TGCGCCAGCAGTCAAACGTCCGAGACAGGGGACACCGGGGAGCTGTTTTTT. As protein: CASSQTSETGDTGELFF.

This clone has a handful of counts. The rearrangement joins TRBV6-5 to TRBJ2-7; tentatively, D is TRBD1 (6 bases). Between the trimmed V and J ends, which lost 7 bases and 4 bases, there was a span of 17 bases. This CDR3 spans 14 amino acids. CDR1 MNHEY and CDR2 SVGAGI come from the germline V gene. The CDR3: CASTTRDTLYEQYF. The CDR3 DNA is TGTGCCAGCACCACACGGGACACTTTGTACGAGCAGTACTTC.

In its sample, this clone was seen once. This rearrangement joins TRBV19 to TRBJ1-1, with TRBD1 as a possible D gene (5 bases). V was clipped by 1 base and J by 7 bases, with 16 bases between them. CDR3 length: 15 amino acids. The V gene's germline CDR1 is LNHDA and CDR2 SQIVND (reference sequence). This CDR3 reads CASSIVAIRGGEAFF. The CDR3 DNA reads as TGTGCCAGTAGTATAGTGGCGATTCGGGGGGGTGAAGCTTTCTTT.

This sequence joins TRBV4-1 and TRBJ2-3; 9 bases match TRBD1. The germline gives CDR1 MGHRA, CDR2 YSYEKL. The CDR3 spans 15 residues. V lost 6 bases, J lost 11 bases, and 15 bases stayed unmatched. The DNA for the CDR3 is TGCGCCAGCAGAACCGGGACAGGGTCTTCCCAACAGCAGTATTTT. Translation gives CASRTGTGSSQQQYF.

V gene TRBV28 combines with J gene TRBJ2-5; D perhaps matches TRBD1 (6 bases). Per the germline V gene, CDR1 is MDHEN and CDR2 is SYDVKM. V was cut by 8 bases and J by 2 bases, with 18 bases left in between. The CDR3 covers 15 residues. The CDR3 coding sequence is TGTGCCAGCTCCCCTCTCAGGACAGCACAAGAGACCCAGTACTTC. Protein product: CASSPLRTAQETQYF.

The gene calls are TRBV27 and TRBJ1-5, with 9 nucleotides matching TRBD1. The CDR3 sequence is 14 residues long. The germline V gene has CDR1 MNHEY and CDR2 SMNVEV (reference sequence). Trimming at V came to 4 bases and at J to 6 bases, leaving 4 bases not matched to a gene. This CDR3 reads CASSSDRGGQPQHF. CDR3 nucleotide sequence: TGTGCCAGCAGTTCGGACAGGGGTGGTCAGCCCCAGCATTTT.

The chain carries TRBV9 and TRBJ2-7; D remains ambiguous. Per germline, CDR1 SGDLS and CDR2 YYNGEE. Between the trimmed V and J ends, which lost 0 bases and 6 bases, there was a span of 10 bases. CDR3 length: 13 residues. DNA of the CDR3: TGTGCCAGCAGCGTAGACAGTGGAACCGAGCAGTACTTC. It encodes CASSVDSGTEQYF.

J is TRBJ1-6 and V is TRBV5-4; maybe TRBD1 (5 bases). V was trimmed by 0 bases and J by 1 base, leaving 5 bases between them. The CDR3 contains 15 residues. CDR1 is SGHNT and CDR2 is YYREEE in the germline V gene (reference sequence). CDR3 bases: TGTGCCAGCAGCTTGGCAGGGTCCTATAATTCACCCCTCCACTTT. This encodes CASSLAGSYNSPLHF.

J is TRBJ2-1 and V is TRBV27; 7 bases are a match to TRBD1. The CDR3 totals 17 residues. In germline, CDR1 is MNHEY, CDR2 SMNVEV (reference sequence). V lost 1 base and J lost 5; bases outside the gene matches: 11. The CDR3 DNA sequence: TGTGCCAGCAGTTTATTTGGGGGACAGCTACGGGACAATGAGCAGTTCTTC. This codes for CASSLFGGQLRDNEQFF.

The V and J genes are TRBV18 and TRBJ1-2; perhaps TRBD1 as D (6 bases). This CDR3 contains 14 residues. Germline CDR1 is KGHSH and CDR2 is LQKENI. Trimming removed 3 bases at V and 5 bases at J, with 13 bases between. The CDR3: CASSPTGILYGYTF. CDR3 bases: TGTGCCAGCTCACCTACAGGGATACTTTATGGCTACACCTTC.

The genes are TRBV29-1 and TRBJ2-7, with 9 bases fitting TRBD1. The CDR3 contains 12 residues. V was clipped by 6 bases and J by 6 bases; unmatched bases: 6. The germline V gene encodes CDR1 SQVTM and CDR2 ANQGSEA. For the CDR3, the DNA is TGCAGCGTCGGGACAGGGCTTGGCGAGCAGTACTTC. Translated, it gives CSVGTGLGEQYF.

The chain uses TRBV3-1 (or the pseudogene TRBV3-2) and TRBJ1-6; TRBD1 is a possible D gene (5 bases). Germline loops: CDR1 LGHDT, CDR2 YNNKEL (reference sequence). The CDR3 is made up of 16 amino acids. V lost 3 bases and J lost 0, with 9 bases in between. The CDR3 sequence: CASSQGGVSYNSPLHF. CDR3 coding DNA: TGTGCCAGCAGCCAGGGAGGGGTCTCCTATAATTCACCCCTCCACTTT.

This sequence joins TRBV6-4 and TRBJ1-1; 7 bases align to TRBD1. The junction had 5 bases not matched to a gene; V was cut back by 6 bases and J by 4 bases. The CDR3 spans 13 residues. CDR1 and CDR2 from the germline V gene are MRHNA and SNTAGT. CDR3 protein: CASSPDRVTEAFF. The CDR3 DNA reads as TGTGCCAGCAGCCCAGACAGGGTCACTGAAGCTTTCTTT.

The chain is built from TRBV7-9 and TRBJ2-1, with 7 bases matching TRBD1. CDR1 is SEHNR and CDR2 is FQNEAQ in the germline V gene (reference sequence). The CDR3 has 15 amino acids. V was pared by 2 bases and J by 5 bases, with 6 bases of the junction left unmatched. CDR3 sequence (DNA): TGTGCCAGCAGCTTAACCAGGGGGAGAAACAATGAGCAGTTCTTC. This gives the protein CASSLTRGRNNEQFF.

This chain joins TRBV5-4 and TRBJ1-2; 9 nucleotides agree with TRBD1. This CDR3 spans 14 amino acids. J gave up 7 bases and V 1 base, and 5 bases lay outside the gene matches. The germline CDR1 and CDR2 sequences are SGHNT and YYREEE (reference sequence). The CDR3, as DNA: TGTGCCAGCAGCTTGACGGGACAGGGCTCTGGCTACACCTTC. It codes for CASSLTGQGSGYTF.

This clone was seen a handful of times. The chain has TRBV4-2 and TRBJ1-1, with 7 bases fitting TRBD1. The CDR3 covers 14 residues. V shed 4 bases and J 4 bases; nucleotides not matched to a gene: 6. Germline V gives CDR1 LGHNA, CDR2 YNFKEQ. CDR3 DNA sequence: TGTGCCAGCAGCCCCCAGGGGGGCGGCACTGAAGCTTTCTTT. It is translated as CASSPQGGGTEAFF.

The chain recombines TRBV30 with TRBJ1-6, with D tentatively TRBD1 (6 bases). Germline lookup yields CDR1 GTSNPN and CDR2 SVGIG (reference sequence). V was trimmed by 3 bases and J by 14 bases, leaving 14 bases between them. The CDR3 covers 12 residues. CDR3 region: CAWRQGVVALHF. DNA of the CDR3: TGTGCCTGGAGACAGGGAGTGGTGGCCCTCCACTTT.